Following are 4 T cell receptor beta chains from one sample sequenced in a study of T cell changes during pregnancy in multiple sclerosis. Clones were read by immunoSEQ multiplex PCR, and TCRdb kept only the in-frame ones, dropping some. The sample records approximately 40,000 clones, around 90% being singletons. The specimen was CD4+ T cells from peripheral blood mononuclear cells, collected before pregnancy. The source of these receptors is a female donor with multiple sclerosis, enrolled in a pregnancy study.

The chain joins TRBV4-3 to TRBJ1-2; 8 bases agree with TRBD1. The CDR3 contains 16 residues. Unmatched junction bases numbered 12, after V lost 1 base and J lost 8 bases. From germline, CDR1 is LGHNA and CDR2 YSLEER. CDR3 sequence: CASSQVETGELGGYTF. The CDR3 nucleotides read TGCGCCAGCAGCCAAGTTGAGACAGGGGAGTTGGGCGGCTACACCTTC.

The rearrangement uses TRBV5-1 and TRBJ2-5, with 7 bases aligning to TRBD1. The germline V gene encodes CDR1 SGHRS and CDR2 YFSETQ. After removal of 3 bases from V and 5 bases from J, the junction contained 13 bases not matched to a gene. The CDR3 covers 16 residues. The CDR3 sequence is CASSSTGFRGAETQYF. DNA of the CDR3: TGCGCCAGCAGCTCGACAGGGTTTAGAGGCGCGGAGACCCAGTACTTC.

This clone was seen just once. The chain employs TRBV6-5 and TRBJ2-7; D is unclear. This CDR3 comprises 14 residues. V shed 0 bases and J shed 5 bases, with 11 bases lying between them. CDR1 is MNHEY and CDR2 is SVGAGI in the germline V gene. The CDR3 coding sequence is TGTGCCAGCAGTTACTCGTCTTCTTCCCACGAGCAGTACTTC. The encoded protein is CASSYSSSSHEQYF.

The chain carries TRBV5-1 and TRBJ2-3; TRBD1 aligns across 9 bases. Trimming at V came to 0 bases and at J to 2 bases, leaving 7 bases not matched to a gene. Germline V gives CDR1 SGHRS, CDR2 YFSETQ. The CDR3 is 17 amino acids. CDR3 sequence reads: CASSLGRTGAHTDTQYF. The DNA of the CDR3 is TGCGCCAGCAGCTTGGGTCGGACAGGGGCCCACACAGATACGCAGTATTTT.